The TCR beta chain described here comes from a study of molecular identifiers for immune sequencing clone quantification. The study's findings and limits: Among about 1 million naive cells, as was reported, spiked Jurkat TCR RNA from one cell was detectable. In naive cells, clones above 20 RNA copies held under 1% of molecules, whereas in effector cells they held over 97%.

TCRdb reanalysed the PCR reads using MiXCR and keeps one entry per CDR3 protein. Of roughly 630,000 distinct CDR3 sequences listed, 25% are singletons. About this clonotype itself: Antigen: not known.

Sorting was used to obtain naive CD8 T cells (CD8+CD4-CCR7+CD45RA+). The CDR3 is 14 residues long. V lost 3 bases and J lost 4, with 12 bases in between. In germline, CDR1 is SGHTA, CDR2 FQGNSA. The clonotype was recovered from a human donor in good health. Some libraries in this study had Jurkat cell RNA spiked in. The specimen sequenced was naive CD8+ T cells from blood, with Jurkat cell RNA spiked in. Subset reported: FACS-sorted CD8+CD4-CCR7+CD45RA+ naive T cells. This chain links TRBV7-2 with TRBJ1-1; D call uncertain. Written as DNA, the CDR3 is TGTGCCAGCAGCTTCGGACTGGGAGGCACTGAAGCTTTCTTT. Translated, it gives CASSFGLGGTEAFF.